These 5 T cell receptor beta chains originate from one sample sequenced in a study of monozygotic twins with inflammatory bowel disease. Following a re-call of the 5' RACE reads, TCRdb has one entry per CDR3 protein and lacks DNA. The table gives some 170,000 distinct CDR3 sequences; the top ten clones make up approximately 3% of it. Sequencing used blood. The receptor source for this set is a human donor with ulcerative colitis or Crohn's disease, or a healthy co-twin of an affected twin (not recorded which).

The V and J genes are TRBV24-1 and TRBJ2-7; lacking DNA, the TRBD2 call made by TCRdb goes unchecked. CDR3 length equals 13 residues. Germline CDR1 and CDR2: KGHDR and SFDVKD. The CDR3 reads CATSDPAGNEQYF.

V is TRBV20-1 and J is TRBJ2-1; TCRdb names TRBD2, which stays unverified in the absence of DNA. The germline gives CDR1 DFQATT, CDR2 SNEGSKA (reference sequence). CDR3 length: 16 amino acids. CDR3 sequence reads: CSARDLGTSELDEQFF.

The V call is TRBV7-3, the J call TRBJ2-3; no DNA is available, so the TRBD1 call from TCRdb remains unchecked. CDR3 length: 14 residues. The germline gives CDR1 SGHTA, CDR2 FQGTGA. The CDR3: CASSFDRGTDTQYF.

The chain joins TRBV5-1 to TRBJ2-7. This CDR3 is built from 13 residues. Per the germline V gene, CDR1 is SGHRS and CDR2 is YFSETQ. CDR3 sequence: CASSDLKTTEQYF.

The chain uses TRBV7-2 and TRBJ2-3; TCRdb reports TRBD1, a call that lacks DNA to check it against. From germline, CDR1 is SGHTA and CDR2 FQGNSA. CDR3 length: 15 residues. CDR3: CASSPYRMGTDTQYF.